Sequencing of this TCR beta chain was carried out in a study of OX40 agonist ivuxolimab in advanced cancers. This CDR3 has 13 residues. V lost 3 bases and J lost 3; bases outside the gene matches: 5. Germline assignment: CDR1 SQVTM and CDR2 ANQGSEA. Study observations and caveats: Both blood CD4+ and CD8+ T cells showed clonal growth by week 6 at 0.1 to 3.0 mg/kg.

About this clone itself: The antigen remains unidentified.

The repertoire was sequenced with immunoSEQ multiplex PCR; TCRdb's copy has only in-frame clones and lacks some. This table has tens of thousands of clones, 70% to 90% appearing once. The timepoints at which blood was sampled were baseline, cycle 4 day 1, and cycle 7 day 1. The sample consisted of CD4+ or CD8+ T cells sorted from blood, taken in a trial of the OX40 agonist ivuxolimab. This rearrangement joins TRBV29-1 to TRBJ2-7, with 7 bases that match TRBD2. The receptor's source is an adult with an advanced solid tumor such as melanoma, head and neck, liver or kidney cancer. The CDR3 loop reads CSVDVGGSYEQYF. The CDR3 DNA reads TGCAGCGTTGATGTGGGGGGGAGCTACGAGCAGTACTTC.